This passage covers 10 T cell receptor beta chains from one sample sequenced in a study of T cell changes during pregnancy in multiple sclerosis. Sequencing was performed with immunoSEQ multiplex PCR; in TCRdb, only in-frame clones are kept and a portion is missing. The sample shows about 8,500 clones, about 90% of them seen only once. The input for sequencing was CD8+ T cells from peripheral blood mononuclear cells, taken in the first trimester of pregnancy. These receptor sequences come from a female donor in good health, enrolled as a control in a pregnancy study.

The chain recombines TRBV7-6 with TRBJ2-1; 9 bases are a match to TRBD2. In germline, CDR1 is SGHVS, CDR2 FNYEAQ. Trimming at V came to 5 bases and at J to 8 bases, leaving 10 bases not matched to a gene. There are 15 residues in the CDR3. The CDR3 region has the DNA TGTGCCAGCAGCCCTAGCGGGATTCCCCCCTATGAGCAGTTCTTC. Residues: CASSPSGIPPYEQFF.

This chain connects TRBV27 to TRBJ2-2; 11 bases agree with TRBD2. CDR3 size: 15 residues. CDR1 and CDR2 from the germline V gene are MNHEY and SMNVEV (reference sequence). The junction had 6 bases not matched to a gene; V was cut back by 5 bases and J by 7 bases. CDR3 in amino acids: CASSLAGGYVGELFF. The CDR3 DNA reads as TGTGCCAGCAGTCTAGCGGGAGGTTATGTCGGGGAGCTGTTTTTT.

The rearrangement links TRBV7-9 to TRBJ2-5, with D maybe TRBD2 (7 bases). The CDR3 covers 14 residues. Per the germline V gene, CDR1 is SEHNR and CDR2 is FQNEAQ (reference sequence). V was pared by 6 bases and J by 5 bases, with 16 bases between. CDR3 bases: TGTGCCAGCAGACCCGCGGGGGCGTCGGAGACCCAGTACTTC. Encoded protein: CASRPAGASETQYF. The variable domain in full, with the rest retrieved from reference TRBV7-9 and TRBJ2-5, is DTGVSQNPRHKITKRGQNVTFRCDPISEHNRLYWYRQTLGQGPEFLTYFQNEAQLEKSRLLSDRFSAERPKGSFSTLEIQRTEQGDSAMYLCASRPAGASETQYFGPGTRLLVL.

The chain joins TRBV6-6 to TRBJ2-7; 7 nucleotides align to TRBD2. Losses at the gene ends were 7 bases for V and 3 bases for J; bases not matched to a gene: 9. The CDR3 length is 14 residues. Germline V CDR1 and CDR2: MNHNY, SVGAGI (reference sequence). The CDR3 region is CASKGGSGYYEQYF. CDR3 bases: TGTGCCAGCAAAGGAGGTAGCGGGTACTACGAGCAGTACTTC.

CDR3 DNA: TGTGCCAGCAGTTACTCAGGGGTTCTCACCGAAGCTTTCTTT. Its translation: CASSYSGVLTEAFF. The chain carries TRBV6-5 and TRBJ1-1; D perhaps matches TRBD1 (5 bases). The CDR3 is made up of 14 amino acids. Germline CDR1 and CDR2: MNHEY and SVGAGI. The V end was cut by 0 bases, the J end by 8 bases, with 13 bases between.

The chain joins TRBV19 to TRBJ1-6; TRBD1 matches at 9 bases. Germline trimming cut 5 bases from V and 9 bases from J; bases unmatched to any gene: 8. This CDR3 contains 15 residues. The V gene's germline CDR1 is LNHDA and CDR2 SQIVND (reference sequence). The CDR3 DNA reads as TGTGCCAGTAGTCCAGCCGGGACAGGGCTTTCACCCCTCCACTTT. This translates into CASSPAGTGLSPLHF. Using reference TRBV19 and TRBJ1-6 for the parts outside the CDR3, the full variable domain is DGGITQSPKYLFRKEGQNVTLSCEQNLNHDAMYWYRQDPGQGLRLIYYSQIVNDFQKGDIAEGYSVSREKKESFPLTVTSAQKNPTAFYLCASSPAGTGLSPLHFGNGTRLTVT.

This chain uses TRBV7-3 with TRBJ2-1; TRBD2 matches 15 bases. Germline-derived CDR1 and CDR2 are SGHTA and FQGTGA. CDR3 length: 17 amino acids. Unmatched junction bases numbered 10, after V lost 4 bases and J lost 9 bases. In DNA form, the CDR3 reads TGTGCCAGCAGCTCCCAGGGACTAGCGGGGGGAAGCGGTGAGCAGTTCTTC. Its translation: CASSSQGLAGGSGEQFF.

DNA of the CDR3: TGTGCCAGCAGTGGCAGGGATTCGACCAAAAACATTCAGTACTTC. Translation: CASSGRDSTKNIQYF. The chain employs TRBV6-1 and TRBJ2-4, with a tentative D call TRBD1 (5 bases). CDR1 is MNHNS and CDR2 is SASEGT in the germline V gene. CDR3 length equals 15 residues. V was pared by 4 bases and J by 2 bases, with 12 bases between.

The V call is TRBV11-3, the J call TRBJ2-7; the match to TRBD2 covers 9 bases. Germline lookup yields CDR1 SGHNT and CDR2 YENEEA. J gave up 3 bases and V 1 base, and 4 bases lay outside the gene matches. There are 15 residues in the CDR3. CDR3 sequence (DNA): TGTGCCAGCAGCTTAGGACTAGCGGAGCACTACGAGCAGTACTTC. Its protein is CASSLGLAEHYEQYF.

This sequence joins TRBV27 and TRBJ1-2; the D gene is possibly TRBD1 (5 bases). The CDR3 has 13 residues. Trimming removed 2 bases from V and 7 bases from J, with 11 bases in between. Germline V lookup: CDR1 MNHEY, CDR2 SMNVEV (reference sequence). CDR3 in amino acids: CASSLGRASGYTF. DNA for the CDR3: TGTGCCAGCAGTTTAGGCAGGGCGTCTGGCTACACCTTC.